These 10 T cell receptor beta chains were all obtained from the same sample, sequenced in a study of T-cell reconstitution after alpha-beta-depleted transplantation in children. TCRbeta library construction was performed incorporating unique molecular identifiers. MiXCR was run by TCRdb on the PCR reads, yielding one entry per CDR3 protein. The sample carries about 690,000 distinct CDR3 sequences, roughly 15% recorded once. Here the sequenced sample was PBMCs from the stem cell graft donor, taken from the stem cell graft. These receptor sequences come from a human donor who donated a stem cell graft to a child with acute myeloid leukemia.

J is TRBJ2-5 and V is TRBV5-1, with a weak D call TRBD1 (6 bases). With 4 bases removed from V and 4 bases from J, the gap between germline ends came to 14 bases. Germline lookup yields CDR1 SGHRS and CDR2 YFSETQ. This CDR3 spans 14 amino acids. CDR3: CASSLTGSAETQYF. Written as DNA, the CDR3 is TGCGCCAGCAGCCTCACAGGGTCTGCAGAGACCCAGTACTTC.

The J gene is TRBJ2-7, the V gene TRBV3-1; D is unclear. Germline loops: CDR1 LGHDT, CDR2 YNNKEL (reference sequence). The ends were cut back, 4 bases at V and 2 bases at J, with 18 bases in the middle. This CDR3 spans 16 amino acids. This CDR3 reads CASSPPSSGPTYEQYF. CDR3 sequence (DNA): TGTGCCAGCAGCCCCCCTTCTTCCGGACCGACCTACGAGCAGTACTTC.

Concerning this clonotype: Being one base from a much bigger clone, this may be a read error. No conserved phenylalanine or tryptophan ends this CDR3, so it is likely a read error. The rearrangement uses TRBV20-1 and TRBJ2-7; no clear D. Per germline, CDR1 DFQATT and CDR2 SNEGSKA (reference sequence). V dropped 1 base and J dropped 6 bases, with 7 bases sitting between them. The CDR3 runs to 11 residues. DNA of the CDR3: TGCAGTGCTAGAGGAGAGGCCGAGCAGTACTCC. Its protein product is CSARGEAEQYS.

At least ten counts were recorded for this clonotype. The chain joins TRBV7-2 to TRBJ2-3, with no clear D. The length of the CDR3 is 14 residues. The germline gives CDR1 SGHTA, CDR2 FQGNSA. The germline V and J ends were trimmed by 5 bases and 6 bases, with 15 bases remaining between them. The CDR3 reads CASSDLGLPDTQYF. DNA of the CDR3: TGTGCCAGCAGCGACCTGGGGTTACCCGATACGCAGTATTTT. Based on the CDR3 plus reference TRBV7-2 and TRBJ2-3, the full variable domain is GAGVSQSPSNKVTEKGKDVELRCDPISGHTALYWYRQSLGQGLEFLIYFQGNSAPDKSGLPSDRFSAERTGGSVSTLTIQRTQQEDSAVYLCASSDLGLPDTQYFGPGTRLTVL.

The chain carries TRBV7-9 and TRBJ2-3; D possibly matches TRBD1 or TRBD2 (5 bases each). Trimming removed 4 bases from V and 6 bases from J, with 17 bases in between. Per germline, CDR1 SEHNR and CDR2 FQNEAQ (reference sequence). The CDR3 totals 15 residues. CDR3 sequence (DNA): TGTGCCAGCAGCTGGGACGTGGGAGCGATGGATACGCAGTATTTT. Encoded protein: CASSWDVGAMDTQYF.

This clonotype has more than one count but fewer than ten. V and J are TRBV12-3 or TRBV12-4 and TRBJ2-3, with a possible D match to TRBD2 (6 bases). The CDR3 is 16 residues long. Trimming pared 2 bases from V and 0 bases from J, leaving 12 bases between. The CDR3 nucleotides are TGTGCCAGCAGTTTAATGTCTAGCGTTAGCACAGATACGCAGTATTTT. It encodes CASSLMSSVSTDTQYF.

A few counts support this clonotype. The rearrangement uses TRBV12-3 or TRBV12-4 and TRBJ2-5; D may be TRBD1 (5 bases). V was clipped by 7 bases and J by 4 bases, with 7 bases between them. CDR3 size: 11 residues. The CDR3 sequence: CASKRGETQYF. The CDR3 DNA reads TGTGCCAGCAAAAGGGGAGAGACCCAGTACTTC.

This sequence joins TRBV20-1 and TRBJ2-5; perhaps D is TRBD1 or TRBD2 (7 bases each). V lost 6 bases, J lost 2 bases, and 22 bases lay in between. CDR3 length equals 16 residues. Germline V gene data show CDR1 as DFQATT and CDR2 as SNEGSKA (reference sequence). The CDR3 coding sequence is TGCAGTGCCCAGGGGGGGCAGGGGGGGCGACAAGAGACCCAGTACTTC. It yields the protein CSAQGGQGGRQETQYF.

This rearrangement joins TRBV4-1 to TRBJ1-1; the match to TRBD1 covers 8 bases. V gave up 1 base and J gave up 5 bases; unmatched junction bases: 9. CDR3 length: 16 amino acids. The germline gives CDR1 MGHRA, CDR2 YSYEKL. In DNA form, the CDR3 reads TGCGCCAGCAGCCAAGGGGCAGGGGGCGTTGGGACTGAAGCTTTCTTT. Its translation is CASSQGAGGVGTEAFF.

This clonotype has ten or more counts. The rearrangement links TRBV29-1 to TRBJ1-1, with 7 bases aligning to TRBD1. CDR1 is SQVTM, CDR2 ANQGSEA, per germline. This CDR3 has 12 residues. The V gene end was trimmed by 5 bases and the J gene end by 4 bases; junction bases not matched to a gene: 4. The DNA of the CDR3 is TGCAGCGTTACAGGGGCTTCCACTGAAGCTTTCTTT. As protein: CSVTGASTEAFF.